This T cell receptor (beta chain) was profiled in a study of blood T cells in healthy people across ages. Regarding the study as a whole: Fewer expanded clones and more diversity marked long-lived versus aged donors.

In its sample, this clonotype was seen a few times. The antigen is not known. Together with a sample-barcoded 5' primer, a J-beta primer mix was included in a second PCR lasting about 7 to 11 cycles. TCRdb itself ran the 5' RACE reads through MiXCR, one entry per CDR3 protein. The data hold about 1.4 million distinct CDR3 sequences, with approximately 59% observed a single time. Per individual sample, total RNA of at least 5 micrograms was extracted. The germline V gene has CDR1 DFQATT and CDR2 SNEGSKA (reference sequence). The CDR3 runs to 14 residues. With 2 bases removed from V and 6 bases from J, the gap between germline ends came to 15 bases.

The origin of this receptor is a man between 18 and 29 years old in good health. The chain links TRBV20-1 to TRBJ2-3; D may be TRBD1 (5 bases). Sequenced input: blood. The CDR3 DNA sequence: TGCAGTGCTAGACCGATAGGGGCATCGGATACGCAGTATTTT. This codes for CSARPIGASDTQYF.